The rows below give T cell receptor beta chains drawn from one sample of a study of response to subunit inactivated influenza vaccine. One entry per CDR3 protein, called by TCRdb with MiXCR from the RT-PCR reads. Among about 520,000 distinct CDR3 sequences listed, roughly 25% were seen once. Specimen: CD4+ T cells sorted from PBMCs, collected 4 to 6 days after vaccination. The receptors come from a man over 45 who received an inactivated influenza vaccine. CDR3s include the opening cysteine and the closing phenylalanine or tryptophan. The D gene is left open where the match is weak. The size field is filled for only some rows; it gives once, few, many or a size class.

v_gene: TRBV5-1
abundance: once
j_gene: TRBJ2-1
d_gene: TRBD2
CDR3aa: CASREGTAGGMNEQFF
CDR3nt: TGCGCCAGCAGGGAGGGGACGGCGGGAGGCATGAATGAGCAGTTCTTC

v_gene: TRBV6-1
abundance: -
j_gene: TRBJ2-5
d_gene: -
CDR3aa: CASSPKGREQETQYF
CDR3nt: TGTGCCAGCAGCCCCAAAGGACGGGAACAAGAGACCCAGTACTTC

v_gene: TRBV27
abundance: -
j_gene: TRBJ2-1
d_gene: TRBD2
CDR3aa: CASSLLWTSGKNEQFF
CDR3nt: TGTGCCAGCAGTTTATTGTGGACTAGCGGGAAAAATGAGCAGTTCTTC

v_gene: TRBV4-3
abundance: -
j_gene: TRBJ2-2
d_gene: -
CDR3aa: CASSQGPLDTGELFF
CDR3nt: TGCGCCAGCAGCCAAGGCCCCCTGGACACCGGGGAGCTGTTTTTT

v_gene: TRBV20-1
abundance: few
j_gene: TRBJ2-1
d_gene: -
CDR3aa: CSARGVRNEQFF
CDR3nt: TGCAGTGCTAGAGGTGTACGCAATGAGCAGTTCTTC

v_gene: TRBV11-2
abundance: few
j_gene: TRBJ2-2
d_gene: -
CDR3aa: CASSSLSTGLPNTGELFF
CDR3nt: TGTGCCAGCAGCTCACTCAGCACGGGACTTCCGAACACCGGGGAGCTGTTTTTT

v_gene: TRBV12-3/TRBV12-4
abundance: few
j_gene: TRBJ2-1
d_gene: TRBD1
CDR3aa: CASSADRGLGEQFF
CDR3nt: TGTGCCAGCAGTGCGGACAGGGGGCTGGGTGAGCAGTTCTTC

v_gene: TRBV10-2
abundance: few
j_gene: TRBJ2-1
d_gene: TRBD1
CDR3aa: CATGQGAYNEQFF
CDR3nt: TGCGCCACCGGACAGGGGGCCTACAATGAGCAGTTCTTC

v_gene: TRBV9
abundance: few
j_gene: TRBJ2-1
d_gene: TRBD1
CDR3aa: CASGQGVVNGEQFF
CDR3nt: TGTGCCAGCGGCCAGGGGGTGGTGAATGGTGAGCAGTTCTTC

v_gene: TRBV20-1
abundance: -
j_gene: TRBJ2-1
d_gene: TRBD2
CDR3aa: CSAFVSGLRNEQFF
CDR3nt: TGCAGTGCTTTTGTTAGCGGGTTGAGGAATGAGCAGTTCTTC